Following are 25 T cell receptor beta chains from one sample sequenced in a study of blood T cell repertoires in COVID-19. Repertoires were generated with immunoSEQ multiplex PCR, while TCRdb's copy carries only in-frame clones and drops some. The table lists about 120,000 clones, about 81% of them singletons. Sequences were obtained from peripheral blood. The source of these receptors is a woman in her 50s with acute or convalescent COVID-19.

V and J are TRBV27 and TRBJ2-7; TRBD1 matches 7 bases. The length of the CDR3 is 13 residues. V was pared by 5 bases and J by 3 bases, with 4 bases of the junction left unmatched. Germline lookup yields CDR1 MNHEY and CDR2 SMNVEV (reference sequence). The CDR3 nucleotides read TGTGCCAGCAGTCGGGACAGTTACTACGAGCAGTACTTC. It is translated as CASSRDSYYEQYF.

This sequence joins TRBV6-5 and TRBJ2-3, with TRBD2 matching over 7 bases. Per germline, CDR1 MNHEY and CDR2 SVGAGI. Trimming cost V 0 bases and J 4 bases; bases outside gene matches: 4. The CDR3 length is 15 residues. The CDR3 nucleotides read TGTGCCAGCAGTTACTCGGGGGGGATGGCAGATACGCAGTATTTT. This codes for CASSYSGGMADTQYF.

This rearrangement joins TRBV27 to TRBJ1-5; the match to TRBD1 covers 8 bases. The CDR3 has 15 residues. Losses at the gene ends were 6 bases for V and 6 bases for J; bases not matched to a gene: 10. Germline lookup yields CDR1 MNHEY and CDR2 SMNVEV (reference sequence). The CDR3 region has the DNA TGTGCCAGCAGACAACGGACAGGGAGTCTTCAGCCCCAGCATTTT. As protein: CASRQRTGSLQPQHF.

There are a few counts of this clone. The chain couples TRBV6-6 to TRBJ2-1, with TRBD2 matching over 8 bases. With 5 bases clipped from V and 6 bases from J, the junction kept 18 bases outside the gene matches. CDR3 length: 18 amino acids. Germline CDR1 and CDR2: MNHNY and SVGAGI (reference sequence). Here the CDR3 reads CASSQRSLAGGSGNEQFF. In DNA, the CDR3 is TGTGCCAGCAGTCAGAGGTCTTTGGCGGGAGGCTCGGGCAATGAGCAGTTCTTC.

The rearrangement uses TRBV2 and TRBJ1-1, with D possibly being TRBD1 (6 bases). The CDR3 is made up of 12 amino acids. The germline V gene encodes CDR1 SNHLY and CDR2 FYNNEI. V was shortened by 7 bases and J by 6 bases, with 12 bases between the two germline ends. DNA for the CDR3: TGTGCCAGCATTAGGACAGACGCTGAAGCTTTCTTT. This gives the protein CASIRTDAEAFF.

The chain joins TRBV12-3 or TRBV12-4 to TRBJ1-4; D perhaps matches TRBD1 (6 bases). CDR3 size: 13 residues. Trimming removed 5 bases at V and 8 bases at J, with 12 bases between. The CDR3 DNA reads TGTGCCAGCAGTATACAGGGCAGGGAAAAACTGTTTTTT. Its protein product is CASSIQGREKLFF.

This sequence joins TRBV28 and TRBJ2-7; 7 bases align to TRBD2. CDR1 is MDHEN and CDR2 is SYDVKM in the germline V gene. The CDR3 consists of 18 residues. Trimming at V came to 1 base and at J to 7 bases, leaving 19 bases not matched to a gene. The CDR3 region has the DNA TGTGCCAGCAGTTTATCCCCGCGGGGAAGCGGGAAGGCGGAAGAGCAGTACTTC. Its translation is CASSLSPRGSGKAEEQYF.

This clone was counted a single time. The chain employs TRBV2 and TRBJ2-6, with D uncertain. CDR3 length: 16 amino acids. Germline V gene lookup returns CDR1 SNHLY and CDR2 FYNNEI. With 7 bases removed from V and 4 bases from J, the gap between germline ends came to 17 bases. CDR3 bases: TGTGCCAGCACGAGACTTACCTCTGTGGGGGCCAACGTCCTGACTTTC. It codes for CASTRLTSVGANVLTF.

The chain has TRBV2 and TRBJ2-5, with a tentative D call TRBD2 (5 bases). V was clipped by 6 bases and J by 1 base, with 12 bases between them. Per the germline V gene, CDR1 is SNHLY and CDR2 is FYNNEI. This CDR3 is built from 14 residues. DNA of the CDR3: TGTGCCAGCAGCTTTATGACTATCCAAGAGACCCAGTACTTC. Protein product: CASSFMTIQETQYF.

The chain joins TRBV4-1 to TRBJ1-4; TRBD1 matches at 9 bases. V trimming: 1 base; J trimming: 7 bases; junction bases outside the gene matches: 10. Germline CDR1 and CDR2: MGHRA and YSYEKL. The CDR3 has 17 amino acids. CDR3 region: CASSQGRMGTGSEKLFF. The CDR3 bases are TGCGCCAGCAGCCAAGGCCGAATGGGGACAGGGAGTGAAAAACTGTTTTTT.

This clone appeared a few times. The J gene is TRBJ2-7, the V gene TRBV27; tentative D call: TRBD1 (6 bases). CDR1 is MNHEY, CDR2 SMNVEV, per germline (reference sequence). V was cut by 5 bases and J by 0 bases, with 17 bases left in between. CDR3 size: 16 residues. CDR3 in amino acids: CASSPHGVGGSYEQYF. The CDR3 DNA reads TGTGCCAGCAGTCCTCACGGGGTAGGGGGCTCCTACGAGCAGTACTTC.

The chain links TRBV2 to TRBJ2-7, with 9 bases identical to TRBD2. Germline V gene data show CDR1 as SNHLY and CDR2 as FYNNEI. This CDR3 has 14 residues. V lost 4 bases and J lost 4; bases outside the gene matches: 5. The CDR3 reads CASSVAGGPYEQYF. The CDR3, as DNA: TGTGCCAGCAGTGTGGCGGGAGGGCCTTACGAGCAGTACTTC.

The chain links TRBV5-5 to TRBJ1-2; 7 nucleotides match TRBD1. Germline CDR1 is SGHKS and CDR2 is YYEKEE (reference sequence). The V segment lost 7 bases and the J segment 7 bases; nucleotides outside the gene matches: 10. This CDR3 is built from 13 residues. The CDR3 reads CASGPGQVGGYTF. CDR3 nucleotide sequence: TGTGCCAGCGGCCCCGGACAGGTTGGTGGCTACACCTTC.

The genes are TRBV2 and TRBJ2-3; possibly TRBD1 for D (6 bases). In germline, CDR1 is SNHLY, CDR2 FYNNEI. V lost 6 bases and J lost 2, with 15 bases in between. There are 15 residues in the CDR3. The CDR3 region is CASSPRGDSTDTQYF. The DNA for the CDR3 is TGTGCCAGCAGCCCCAGGGGTGACTCCACAGATACGCAGTATTTT.

The CDR3 DNA sequence: TGTGCCAGCAGTGAAGGGTCTGGAGGTGAAAAACTGTTTTTT. It is translated as CASSEGSGGEKLFF. The genes are TRBV2 and TRBJ1-4; no firm D call. CDR1 and CDR2 (germline): SNHLY, FYNNEI. V lost 1 base and J lost 7, with 10 bases in between. CDR3 length: 14 amino acids.

This rearrangement joins TRBV4-2 to TRBJ2-1, with TRBD2 matching 7 bases. CDR1 is LGHNA, CDR2 YNFKEQ, per germline. This CDR3 is built from 16 residues. V was pared by 4 bases and J by 7 bases, with 13 bases of the junction left unmatched. The CDR3 loop reads CASSPRMGTTGNEQFF. The CDR3 region has the DNA TGTGCCAGCAGCCCTCGTATGGGGACTACGGGGAATGAGCAGTTCTTC.

The CDR3 protein is CASSELAGGTGELFF. Written as DNA, the CDR3 is TGTGCCAGCAGCGAACTAGCGGGGGGCACCGGGGAGCTGTTTTTT. This chain links TRBV9 with TRBJ2-2, with 12 bases identical to TRBD2. Germline trimming cut 3 bases from V and 4 bases from J; bases unmatched to any gene: 1. The CDR3 is 15 amino acids. Germline V gives CDR1 SGDLS, CDR2 YYNGEE.

The chain employs TRBV7-3 and TRBJ2-5; 8 nucleotides match TRBD2. The CDR3 sequence is 13 residues long. CDR1 and CDR2 from the germline V gene are SGHTA and FQGTGA. V lost 5 bases and J lost 5; bases outside the gene matches: 4. CDR3 protein: CASSAGGGETQYF. DNA of the CDR3: TGTGCCAGCAGCGCCGGCGGGGGGGAGACCCAGTACTTC.

The gene calls are TRBV27 and TRBJ1-2; 8 nucleotides line up with TRBD1. CDR1 is MNHEY, CDR2 SMNVEV, per germline (reference sequence). Trimming took 4 bases from V and 2 from J; bases not matched to a gene: 9. The CDR3 loop spans 16 amino acids. The chain's CDR3 is CASSSLGQGQNYGYTF. The DNA of the CDR3 is TGTGCCAGCAGTTCACTCGGACAGGGTCAAAACTATGGCTACACCTTC.

The chain carries TRBV20-1 and TRBJ2-2; 11 bases line up with TRBD2. V trimming: 6 bases; J trimming: 0 bases; junction bases outside the gene matches: 12. The CDR3 consists of 18 residues. In germline, CDR1 is DFQATT, CDR2 SNEGSKA (reference sequence). CDR3 protein: CSASRTSGSPANTGELFF. CDR3 sequence (DNA): TGCAGTGCCAGTCGGACTAGCGGGTCGCCTGCGAACACCGGGGAGCTGTTTTTT.

Points on this clone: Other DNA sequences of this sample code for an identical CDR3. This chain connects TRBV30 to TRBJ1-2; D is undetermined. The germline V gene encodes CDR1 GTSNPN and CDR2 SVGIG (reference sequence). This CDR3 region has 11 residues. The germline V and J ends were trimmed by 0 bases and 7 bases, with 6 bases remaining between them. CDR3 amino acids: CAWSVGGGYTF. CDR3 sequence (DNA): TGTGCCTGGAGTGTCGGCGGTGGCTACACCTTC.

The chain carries TRBV27 and TRBJ2-7; 7 bases are shared with TRBD2. Germline V gene data show CDR1 as MNHEY and CDR2 as SMNVEV (reference sequence). The ends lost 5 bases at V and 2 bases at J; junction bases unmatched: 6. The CDR3 contains 14 residues. The CDR3 loop reads CASSLTGLTYEQYF. For the CDR3, the DNA is TGTGCCAGCAGTCTAACGGGACTAACCTACGAGCAGTACTTC.

The chain links TRBV29-1 to TRBJ1-1, with D tentatively TRBD1 (6 bases). The CDR3 runs to 14 residues. Germline V gives CDR1 SQVTM, CDR2 ANQGSEA. Trimming pared 7 bases from V and 5 bases from J, leaving 20 bases between. For the CDR3, the DNA is TGCAGCGCAAACCGGGGGGGGCCGGTTACTGAAGCTTTCTTT. It specifies CSANRGGPVTEAFF. Full variable domain (outside the CDR3, taken from reference TRBV29-1 and TRBJ1-1): SAVISQKPSRDICQRGTSLTIQCQVDSQVTMMFWYRQQPGQSLTLIATANQGSEATYESGFVIDKFPISRPNLTFSTLTVSNMSPEDSSIYLCSANRGGPVTEAFFGQGTRLTVV.

The chain couples TRBV28 to TRBJ1-1; 8 bases align to TRBD1. The length of the CDR3 is 14 residues. Per germline, CDR1 MDHEN and CDR2 SYDVKM. With V trimmed by 6 bases and J by 5 bases, 8 bases remained unmatched. The CDR3 reads CASSPGQGRTEAFF. CDR3 sequence (DNA): TGTGCCAGCAGCCCCGGACAGGGTCGTACTGAAGCTTTCTTT.

CDR3 sequence (DNA): TGTGCCAGCAGTGTCCCCGGGACACCCTACGAGCAGTACTTC. Amino acid sequence: CASSVPGTPYEQYF. This sequence joins TRBV2 and TRBJ2-7; D is possibly TRBD1 (6 bases). V shed 4 bases and J shed 2 bases, with 12 bases lying between them. Germline CDR1 reads SNHLY; CDR2 reads FYNNEI. There are 14 residues in the CDR3. The variable domain in full, completed from reference TRBV2 and TRBJ2-7, reads EPEVTQTPSHQVTQMGQEVILRCVPISNHLYFYWYRQILGQKVEFLVSFYNNEISEKSEIFDDQFSVERPDGSNFTLKIRSTKLEDSAMYFCASSVPGTPYEQYFGPGTRLTVT.